This T cell receptor (beta chain) was documented in a study of cytomegalovirus exposure and HLA in healthy donors. Notes on this clone: Its antigen is not identified.

Vbeta (60) and Jbeta (13) primers were used in the PCR. Repertoires were generated with immunoSEQ multiplex PCR, while TCRdb's copy carries only in-frame clones and drops some. The top ten hold 2.4% of the sample, which has 65,000 to 85,000 clones, roughly 80% seen once. General study findings and limits: According to a later analysis, donors in an Asian-associated ancestry cluster reportedly had fewer N-insertions than the approximately 670-donor mean. Most TCRs appeared rarely, but some public TCRs recurred in many donors. The HLA-A and HLA-B alleles of most subjects were reportedly predicted accurately from TCR beta sequences. Links to common viral pathogens appeared, in a later analysis, for several of the most significant clusters.

With 3 bases removed from V and 0 bases from J, the gap between germline ends came to 8 bases. The CDR3 is 13 amino acids. CDR1 is GTSNPN and CDR2 is SVGIG in the germline V gene (reference sequence). The V and J genes are TRBV30 and TRBJ1-2, with D unresolved. This TCR derives from a woman in her fifties or sixties in good health and CMV-seronegative. Sample: PBMCs. The CDR3 DNA reads as TGTGCCTGGAGCCCCTTAGCTAACTATGGCTACACCTTC. Protein sequence: CAWSPLANYGYTF. Full variable domain (missing parts from reference TRBV30 and TRBJ1-2): SQTIHQWPATLVQPVGSPLSLECTVEGTSNPNLYWYRQAAGRGLQLLFYSVGIGQISSEVPQNLSASRPQDRQFILSSKKLLLSDSGFYLCAWSPLANYGYTFGSGTRLTVV.